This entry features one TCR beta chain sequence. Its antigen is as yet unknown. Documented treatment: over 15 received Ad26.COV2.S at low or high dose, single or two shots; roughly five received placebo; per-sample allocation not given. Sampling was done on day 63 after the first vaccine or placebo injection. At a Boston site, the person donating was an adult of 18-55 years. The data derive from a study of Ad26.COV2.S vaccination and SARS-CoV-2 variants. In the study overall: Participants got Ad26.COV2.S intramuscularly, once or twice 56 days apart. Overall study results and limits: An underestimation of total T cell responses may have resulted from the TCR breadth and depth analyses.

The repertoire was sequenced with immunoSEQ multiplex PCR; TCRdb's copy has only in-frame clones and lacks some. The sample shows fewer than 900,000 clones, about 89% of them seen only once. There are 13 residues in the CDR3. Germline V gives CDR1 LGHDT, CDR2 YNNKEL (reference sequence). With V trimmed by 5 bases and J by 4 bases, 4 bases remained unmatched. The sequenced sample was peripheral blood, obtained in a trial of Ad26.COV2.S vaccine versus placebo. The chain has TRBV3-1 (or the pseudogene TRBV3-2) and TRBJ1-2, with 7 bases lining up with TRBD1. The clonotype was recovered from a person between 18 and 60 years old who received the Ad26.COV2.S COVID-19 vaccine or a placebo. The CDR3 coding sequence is TGTGCCAGCAGCTCCGGGACAGTCTATGGCTACACCTTC. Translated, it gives CASSSGTVYGYTF.